The 28 T cell receptor beta chains below all came from one sample that was sequenced in a study of T-cell memory formation after mild COVID-19. MiXCR, applied by TCRdb to the 5' RACE reads, yields one record per CDR3 protein. In the table there are roughly 110,000 distinct CDR3 sequences, approximately 15% of which are singletons. The source material was PBMCs or a T cell subset sorted from them (not recorded which). These receptors came from an adult woman who had mild COVID-19 (a few samples of this study predate the infection). Cell type and time point are not known.

The sample holds a few counts of this clonotype. This chain links TRBV7-9 with TRBJ2-1, with a weak D call TRBD2 (6 bases). The germline V and J ends were trimmed by 3 bases and 2 bases, with 11 bases remaining between them. The CDR3 loop spans 15 amino acids. Germline lookup yields CDR1 SEHNR and CDR2 FQNEAQ (reference sequence). CDR3 DNA: TGTGCCAGCAGCTTGGGGGGTAATCCCTACAATGAGCAGTTCTTC. Translating it yields CASSLGGNPYNEQFF.

This clonotype was seen a handful of times. V gene TRBV12-3 or TRBV12-4 combines with J gene TRBJ2-1, with D hard to call. CDR3 length: 14 amino acids. Trimming pared 3 bases from V and 2 bases from J, leaving 8 bases between. The CDR3 loop reads CASSLLQTYNEQFF. The CDR3 region has the DNA TGTGCCAGCAGTTTGCTACAGACCTACAATGAGCAGTTCTTC.

This clonotype showed up just a few times. The V call is TRBV6-1, the J call TRBJ2-3, with 8 bases fitting TRBD1. CDR1 and CDR2 from the germline V gene are MNHNS and SASEGT. The CDR3 length is 17 residues. With V trimmed by 1 base and J by 5 bases, 11 bases remained unmatched. CDR3 in amino acids: CASSEVVVPGGGDTQYF. The CDR3 DNA reads as TGTGCCAGCAGTGAAGTCGTGGTTCCAGGGGGCGGAGATACGCAGTATTTT.

DNA for the CDR3: TGTGCCACCAGTGATGGGGGGCGGAACTATGGCTACACCTTC. It specifies CATSDGGRNYGYTF. The chain carries TRBV24-1 and TRBJ1-2; TRBD1 might be the D (6 bases). The length of the CDR3 is 14 residues. CDR1 and CDR2 from the germline V gene are KGHDR and SFDVKD. V lost 3 bases, J lost 2 bases, and 9 bases lay in between.

This clonotype has only a few counts. CDR3 region: CSAAEIGLALYNEQFF. The CDR3, as DNA: TGCAGTGCTGCTGAGATAGGACTAGCGCTTTACAATGAGCAGTTCTTC. The chain recombines TRBV20-1 with TRBJ2-1; 9 nucleotides match TRBD2. From germline, CDR1 is DFQATT and CDR2 SNEGSKA (reference sequence). The J segment lost 4 bases and the V segment lost 5 bases, leaving 12 bases of the junction unmatched. The CDR3 contains 16 residues.

This clonotype appeared a few times. V and J are TRBV27 and TRBJ1-5; D remains unclear. Germline CDR1 and CDR2: MNHEY and SMNVEV (reference sequence). Trimming pared 3 bases from V and 2 bases from J, leaving 5 bases between. The CDR3 has 13 amino acids. CDR3 sequence reads: CASSFQGNQPQHF. The CDR3 bases are TGTGCCAGCAGTTTTCAGGGCAATCAGCCCCAGCATTTT.

V usage is TRBV29-1 and J usage is TRBJ2-7; 10 bases match TRBD2. CDR3 length: 15 amino acids. Trimming cost V 2 bases and J 2 bases; bases outside gene matches: 6. Per germline, CDR1 SQVTM and CDR2 ANQGSEA. The CDR3 reads CSVELAGVATYEQYF. For the CDR3, the DNA is TGCAGCGTTGAACTAGCGGGGGTTGCGACCTACGAGCAGTACTTC.

The DNA of the CDR3 is TGTGCCAGCAGTTACCCTGTGGTAGGTACTTTCTTT. This sequence encodes CASSYPVVGTFF. V gene TRBV6-5 combines with J gene TRBJ1-1, with D hard to call. Germline V gene sequence: CDR1 MNHEY, CDR2 SVGAGI. There are 12 residues in the CDR3. V was pared by 2 bases and J by 12 bases, with 13 bases between.

This clonotype was observed a handful of times. The chain uses TRBV7-2 and TRBJ2-7; 7 bases match TRBD2. CDR3 length: 16 amino acids. Losses at the gene ends were 1 base for V and 6 bases for J; bases not matched to a gene: 12. CDR1 and CDR2 from the germline V gene are SGHTA and FQGNSA. This CDR3 reads CASSLDRTRWLGEQYF. CDR3 in DNA: TGTGCCAGCAGCTTAGATAGGACTAGGTGGTTGGGCGAGCAGTACTTC.

This clonotype turned up a few times. This chain connects TRBV4-3 to TRBJ2-3; 7 bases are shared with TRBD2. This CDR3 region has 15 residues. Germline values: CDR1 LGHNA, CDR2 YSLEER. Germline trimming cut 0 bases from V and 5 bases from J; bases unmatched to any gene: 5. The CDR3 loop reads CASSQDSGGGDTQYF. The CDR3 nucleotides are TGCGCCAGCAGCCAAGATTCGGGAGGAGGAGATACGCAGTATTTT.

The gene calls are TRBV9 and TRBJ2-7, with no clear D. Per germline, CDR1 SGDLS and CDR2 YYNGEE. Trimming stripped 1 base from V and 9 bases from J, with 5 bases between. The CDR3 covers 10 residues. As DNA, the CDR3 is TGTGCCAGCAGCGTACCTGCGCAGTACGTC. Encoded protein: CASSVPAQYV.

The chain is built from TRBV12-3 or TRBV12-4 and TRBJ1-2; unclear D gene. This CDR3 has 14 amino acids. Trimming took 2 bases from V and 3 from J, leaving 10 bases between them. CDR3 sequence reads: CASSLKGSDYGYTF. Written as DNA, the CDR3 is TGTGCCAGCAGTTTAAAAGGCTCTGACTATGGCTACACCTTC.

In its sample, this clonotype was seen a few times. The chain uses TRBV27 and TRBJ2-7; no reliable D call. V was clipped by 0 bases and J by 7 bases, with 10 bases between them. CDR1 MNHEY and CDR2 SMNVEV come from the germline V gene (reference sequence). The CDR3 is 13 amino acids. Here the CDR3 reads CASSLSAASEQYF. DNA of the CDR3: TGTGCCAGCAGTTTATCGGCAGCCTCGGAGCAGTACTTC.

This clonotype was recorded a few times. The rearrangement uses TRBV6-1 and TRBJ1-1; 10 positions agree with TRBD1. After removal of 7 bases from V and 4 bases from J, the junction contained 9 bases not matched to a gene. The CDR3 extends over 15 amino acids. The germline V gene has CDR1 MNHNS and CDR2 SASEGT. The CDR3 DNA reads TGTGCCAGCATCCAAGGACAGGGGGGAGGCACTGAAGCTTTCTTT. Protein product: CASIQGQGGGTEAFF.

The chain couples TRBV15 to TRBJ2-2; possible D gene TRBD2, 6 bases. V was cut by 0 bases and J by 2 bases, with 10 bases left in between. Germline-derived CDR1 and CDR2 are LNHNV and YYDKDF (reference sequence). The CDR3 consists of 16 residues. The CDR3 coding sequence is TGTGCCACCAGCAGAGATGGGACTCCAAACACCGGGGAGCTGTTTTTT. Translated, it gives CATSRDGTPNTGELFF. Full variable domain (missing parts from reference TRBV15 and TRBJ2-2): DAMVIQNPRYQVTQFGKPVTLSCSQTLNHNVMYWYQQKSSQAPKLLFHYYDKDFNNEADTPDNFQSRRPNTSFCFLDIRSPGLGDTAMYLCATSRDGTPNTGELFFGEGSRLTVL.

The sample holds a few counts of this clonotype. The chain couples TRBV5-1 to TRBJ2-1; D is possibly TRBD1 (6 bases). Trimming left V 1 base short and J 5 bases short, with 13 bases between. CDR1 SGHRS and CDR2 YFSETQ come from the germline V gene. The CDR3 loop spans 15 amino acids. The CDR3, as DNA: TGCGCCAGCAGCTTGACGTGGGGGCCGAACAATGAGCAGTTCTTC. Protein: CASSLTWGPNNEQFF.

The chain uses TRBV4-3 and TRBJ2-2; D uncertain. The CDR3 has 18 amino acids. Germline-derived CDR1 and CDR2 are LGHNA and YSLEER. The ends were cut back, 0 bases at V and 2 bases at J, with 16 bases in the middle. CDR3 nucleotides: TGCGCCAGCAGCCAAGAATCCCTTTCGGGCTCAAACACCGGGGAGCTGTTTTTT. Protein: CASSQESLSGSNTGELFF.

V usage is TRBV10-3 and J usage is TRBJ2-5, with D hard to call. Trimming removed 2 bases from V and 5 bases from J, with 9 bases in between. The CDR3 runs to 13 residues. Germline CDR1 is ENHRY and CDR2 is SYGVKD. Here the CDR3 reads CAISETVGETQYF. Here the CDR3 DNA reads TGTGCCATCAGTGAGACAGTGGGCGAGACCCAGTACTTC.

The chain joins TRBV7-2 to TRBJ2-1; possible D gene TRBD1, 5 bases. V was cut by 7 bases and J by 4 bases, with 11 bases left in between. Germline loops: CDR1 SGHTA, CDR2 FQGNSA. This CDR3 contains 13 residues. The DNA for the CDR3 is TGTGCCAGCACCTTCACAGGTTACAATGAGCAGTTCTTC. It codes for CASTFTGYNEQFF.

The chain has TRBV27 and TRBJ2-7, with 8 nucleotides matching TRBD2. Germline V gives CDR1 MNHEY, CDR2 SMNVEV (reference sequence). The CDR3 is made up of 15 amino acids. The V segment lost 2 bases and the J segment 4 bases; nucleotides outside the gene matches: 7. The CDR3: CASSLRGGGLYEQYF. As DNA, the CDR3 is TGTGCCAGCAGTTTACGGGGGGGCGGGTTGTACGAGCAGTACTTC.

This clonotype showed up just a few times. The chain has TRBV2 and TRBJ1-5, with D possibly TRBD1 on 6 matching bases. Trimming left V 7 bases short and J 2 bases short, with 18 bases between. The CDR3 spans 16 residues. Germline V lookup: CDR1 SNHLY, CDR2 FYNNEI. DNA of the CDR3: TGTGCCAGCAAACTCCAACAGGGAATGGGCAATCAGCCCCAGCATTTT. It is translated as CASKLQQGMGNQPQHF.

The sample holds many counts of this clonotype. The rearrangement links TRBV7-2 to TRBJ2-7; 11 nucleotides align to TRBD2. The V and J ends lost 5 bases and 1 base, in that order; junction bases with no gene match: 4. The CDR3 length is 15 residues. The germline V gene has CDR1 SGHTA and CDR2 FQGNSA. The CDR3 DNA follows: TGTGCCAGCAGCCCACTAGCGGGGGCTTCCTACGAGCAGTACTTC. Its protein is CASSPLAGASYEQYF.

The V and J genes are TRBV5-5 and TRBJ2-5, with D maybe TRBD2 (6 bases). Germline V gives CDR1 SGHKS, CDR2 YYEKEE (reference sequence). This CDR3 region has 17 residues. V was cut by 3 bases and J by 0 bases, with 18 bases left in between. CDR3 in amino acids: CASSSHRTTEYQETQYF. The CDR3 DNA follows: TGTGCCAGCAGCTCCCACAGGACTACCGAGTACCAAGAGACCCAGTACTTC.

The V and J genes are TRBV7-8 and TRBJ2-3, with 14 bases that match TRBD2. J lost 2 bases, V lost 5 bases, and 18 bases had no gene match. This CDR3 is built from 21 residues. In germline, CDR1 is SGHVS, CDR2 FQNEAQ. CDR3 region: CASSHLDGLAGGQHPTDTQYF. DNA for the CDR3: TGTGCCAGCAGCCACCTCGACGGACTAGCGGGAGGCCAACACCCCACAGATACGCAGTATTTT.

This clonotype was seen a few times. V and J are TRBV11-2 and TRBJ1-1; D uncertain. The V end lost 1 base, the J end lost 1 base, and 22 bases lay between the germline ends. CDR1 is SGHAT, CDR2 FQNNGV, per germline. This CDR3 contains 19 residues. For the CDR3, the DNA is TGTGCCAGCAGCTTAGTGATCGGTCGAGGGCCCGGCGGGAACACTGAAGCTTTCTTT. Translation gives CASSLVIGRGPGGNTEAFF.

This clonotype was detected a few times. The gene calls are TRBV3-1 and TRBJ2-7, with 8 nucleotides matching TRBD2. CDR3 length equals 16 residues. Looked up from germline, CDR1 is LGHDT and CDR2 is YNNKEL (reference sequence). The V gene end was trimmed by 3 bases and the J gene end by 3 bases; junction bases not matched to a gene: 10. The DNA for the CDR3 is TGTGCCAGCAGCCACCTAGCCAGTAGCGGGGACTACGAGCAGTACTTC. Amino acid sequence: CASSHLASSGDYEQYF.

In this sample, this clonotype turned up a few times. The CDR3 here is CAWIHGAGQGYSPLHF. The CDR3 DNA is TGTGCCTGGATCCACGGAGCCGGACAGGGCTATTCACCCCTCCACTTT. The rearrangement joins TRBV30 to TRBJ1-6, with 8 bases identical to TRBD1. CDR3 length: 16 amino acids. The V and J ends lost 4 bases and 8 bases, in that order; junction bases with no gene match: 13. In germline, CDR1 is GTSNPN, CDR2 SVGIG (reference sequence). Filled out from reference TRBV30 and TRBJ1-6, the complete variable domain reads SQTIHQWPATLVQPVGSPLSLECTVEGTSNPNLYWYRQAAGRGLQLLFYSVGIGQISSEVPQNLSASRPQDRQFILSSKKLLLSDSGFYLCAWIHGAGQGYSPLHFGNGTRLTVT.

The chain couples TRBV24-1 to TRBJ1-2, with a possible D match to TRBD1 (5 bases). The CDR3 extends over 13 amino acids. CDR1 is KGHDR, CDR2 SFDVKD, per germline. V was pared by 12 bases and J by 0 bases, with 13 bases between. The CDR3 reads CAARQISNYGYTF. The CDR3 DNA follows: TGTGCCGCGAGACAGATCTCTAACTATGGCTACACCTTC.